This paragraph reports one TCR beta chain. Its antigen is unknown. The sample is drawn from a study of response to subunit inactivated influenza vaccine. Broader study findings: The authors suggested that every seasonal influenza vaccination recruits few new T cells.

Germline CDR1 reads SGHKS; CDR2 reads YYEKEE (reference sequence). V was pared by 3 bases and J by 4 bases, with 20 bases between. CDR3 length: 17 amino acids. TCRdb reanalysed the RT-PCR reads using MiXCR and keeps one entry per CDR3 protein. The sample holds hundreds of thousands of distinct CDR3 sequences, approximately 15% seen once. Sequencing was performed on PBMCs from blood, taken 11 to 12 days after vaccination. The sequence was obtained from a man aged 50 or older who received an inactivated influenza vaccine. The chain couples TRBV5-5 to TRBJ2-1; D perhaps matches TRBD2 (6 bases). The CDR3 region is CASSSHRTGGSYNEQFF. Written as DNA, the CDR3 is TGTGCCAGCAGCTCCCACCGGACTGGAGGGTCTTACAATGAGCAGTTCTTC.